Below are 21 T cell receptor beta chains sequenced from a single sample in a study of blood T cell repertoires in COVID-19. Profiled with immunoSEQ multiplex PCR; TCRdb holds only in-frame clones, not every one. Seen here are about 180,000 clones, more than 75% observed once, and the top ten hold 13% to 15%. Specimen: PBMCs or T cells enriched from blood (not recorded which). All receptors come from a man aged 60 to 75 who had been exposed to COVID-19.

V is TRBV4-1 and J is TRBJ2-5, with D unresolved. CDR3 size: 16 residues. The germline V and J ends were trimmed by 0 bases and 5 bases, with 16 bases remaining between them. Germline V gene data show CDR1 as MGHRA and CDR2 as YSYEKL. The CDR3 spells CASSQDPELPWETQYF. For the CDR3, the DNA is TGCGCCAGCAGCCAAGATCCCGAGCTACCGTGGGAGACCCAGTACTTC.

The rearrangement joins TRBV6-1 to TRBJ1-2; D is perhaps TRBD1 (6 bases). The V and J ends lost 2 bases and 4 bases respectively, with 17 bases between them. This CDR3 comprises 16 residues. Germline loops: CDR1 MNHNS, CDR2 SASEGT. CDR3 DNA sequence: TGTGCCAGCAGTGAACCCGGGGGGCCTAAATTCTATGGCTACACCTTC. It encodes CASSEPGGPKFYGYTF.

This clone has just one count. The chain recombines TRBV20-1 with TRBJ2-7, with TRBD1 matching over 7 bases. The CDR3 loop spans 11 amino acids. V shed 5 bases and J 3 bases; nucleotides not matched to a gene: 1. Germline assignment: CDR1 DFQATT and CDR2 SNEGSKA (reference sequence). The CDR3 here is CSAGDSYEQYF. Written as DNA, the CDR3 is TGCAGTGCTGGGGACAGCTACGAGCAGTACTTC.

This clone was observed at least ten times. The chain couples TRBV7-8 to TRBJ2-7; 11 bases align to TRBD2. With V trimmed by 7 bases and J by 7 bases, 9 bases remained unmatched. Per germline, CDR1 SGHVS and CDR2 FQNEAQ. The CDR3 sequence is 14 residues long. CDR3 residues: CASNLISGGAEQYF. The CDR3 DNA follows: TGTGCCAGCAACCTGATTAGCGGGGGGGCGGAGCAGTACTTC. Based on the CDR3 plus reference TRBV7-8 and TRBJ2-7, the full variable domain is GAGVSQSPRYKVAKRGQDVALRCDPISGHVSLFWYQQALGQGPEFLTYFQNEAQLDKSGLPSDRFFAERPEGSVSTLKIQRTQQEDSAVYLCASNLISGGAEQYFGPGTRLTVT.

The CDR3 loop reads CASSNGGAGELFF. The CDR3 coding sequence is TGTGCCAGCAGCAACGGGGGGGCCGGGGAGCTGTTTTTT. The chain couples TRBV7-2 to TRBJ2-2, with TRBD2 matching over 8 bases. After removal of 5 bases from V and 6 bases from J, the junction contained 2 bases not matched to a gene. Germline CDR1 and CDR2: SGHTA and FQGNSA. The CDR3 has 13 amino acids.

This chain links TRBV6-5 with TRBJ2-4; tentatively, D is TRBD2 (6 bases). This CDR3 region has 15 residues. The germline V and J ends were trimmed by 5 bases and 3 bases, with 14 bases remaining between them. Germline V gene lookup returns CDR1 MNHEY and CDR2 SVGAGI. The CDR3: CASSTLRGNKNIQYF. The CDR3 DNA sequence: TGTGCCAGCAGTACCTTGCGGGGTAACAAAAACATTCAGTACTTC.

This clone was counted a single time. The rearrangement joins TRBV27 to TRBJ1-1, with D tentatively TRBD1 (6 bases). V was trimmed by 9 bases and J by 2 bases, leaving 13 bases between them. Germline V gene lookup returns CDR1 MNHEY and CDR2 SMNVEV (reference sequence). This CDR3 has 13 residues. CDR3 amino acids: CASQQGINTEAFF. CDR3 nucleotide sequence: TGTGCCAGTCAACAGGGAATAAACACTGAAGCTTTCTTT.

This clone showed up just a few times. V usage is TRBV28 and J usage is TRBJ2-1; 11 positions agree with TRBD2. This CDR3 contains 17 residues. With V trimmed by 4 bases and J by 4 bases, 9 bases remained unmatched. CDR1 and CDR2 (germline): MDHEN, SYDVKM. CDR3 nucleotide sequence: TGTGCCAGCAGTTCCCTGCCCGGGACTAGCGGTTACAATGAGCAGTTCTTC. Translated, it gives CASSSLPGTSGYNEQFF.

The gene calls are TRBV28 and TRBJ1-5; TRBD1 agrees at 9 bases. Germline lookup yields CDR1 MDHEN and CDR2 SYDVKM. The CDR3 loop spans 14 amino acids. V trimming: 4 bases; J trimming: 7 bases; junction bases outside the gene matches: 5. Written as DNA, the CDR3 is TGTGCCAGCAGTTCAGGGACAGGGAGCCAGCCCCAGCATTTT. This encodes CASSSGTGSQPQHF. Filled out from reference TRBV28 and TRBJ1-5, the complete variable domain reads DVKVTQSSRYLVKRTGEKVFLECVQDMDHENMFWYRQDPGLGLRLIYFSYDVKMKEKGDIPEGYSVSREKKERFSLILESASTNQTSMYLCASSSGTGSQPQHFGDGTRLSIL.

CDR3 sequence reads: CASSLQLAGDTQYF. CDR3 DNA: TGTGCCAGCAGCTTGCAGCTGGCGGGAGATACGCAGTATTTT. The V gene is TRBV5-4, the J gene TRBJ2-3; D might be TRBD2 (5 bases). V was shortened by 1 base and J by 5 bases, with 11 bases between the two germline ends. This CDR3 has 14 residues. The V gene's germline CDR1 is SGHNT and CDR2 YYREEE (reference sequence).

This clone was counted a few times. This chain joins TRBV14 and TRBJ2-1; TRBD2 might be the D (5 bases). The CDR3 has 14 residues. Germline V gene lookup returns CDR1 SGHDN and CDR2 FVKESK. The V and J ends lost 4 bases and 9 bases respectively, with 16 bases between them. CDR3 DNA: TGTGCCAGCAGCCTTGGACTGACGATGGGTGAGCAGTTCTTC. It yields the protein CASSLGLTMGEQFF.

The chain has TRBV5-4 and TRBJ2-2, with 7 bases aligning to TRBD1. The V gene end was trimmed by 0 bases and the J gene end by 6 bases; junction bases not matched to a gene: 5. The CDR3 totals 15 residues. Looked up from germline, CDR1 is SGHNT and CDR2 is YYREEE (reference sequence). In DNA form, the CDR3 reads TGTGCCAGCAGCTTGGCGACAGGGTACTCCGGGGAGCTGTTTTTT. Protein product: CASSLATGYSGELFF.

This clone showed up just a few times. The chain joins TRBV7-6 to TRBJ2-2, with 10 bases aligning to TRBD1. Germline CDR1 and CDR2: SGHVS and FNYEAQ. Unmatched junction bases numbered 8, after V lost 1 base and J lost 0 bases. The CDR3 runs 19 residues. The CDR3 region has the DNA TGTGCCAGCAGCTTAGATATGGGACAGGGGTTCGCGAACACCGGGGAGCTGTTTTTT. Amino acids: CASSLDMGQGFANTGELFF.

This chain joins TRBV6-5 and TRBJ1-1; 7 bases are shared with TRBD1. Germline values: CDR1 MNHEY, CDR2 SVGAGI. Losses at the gene ends were 6 bases for V and 1 base for J; bases not matched to a gene: 5. The CDR3 is 14 residues long. CDR3 sequence: CASSPQGTNTEAFF. The CDR3, as DNA: TGTGCCAGCAGCCCACAGGGGACGAACACTGAAGCTTTCTTT.

This clone was detected a few times. V gene TRBV15 combines with J gene TRBJ2-5; D possibly corresponds to TRBD2 (6 bases). V was shortened by 6 bases and J by 1 base, with 18 bases between the two germline ends. There are 16 residues in the CDR3. Per germline, CDR1 LNHNV and CDR2 YYDKDF (reference sequence). The CDR3 spells CATSGGYGPPQETQYF. In nucleotides, the CDR3 is TGTGCCACCAGTGGGGGGTATGGGCCCCCCCAAGAGACCCAGTACTTC.

A few counts support this clone. The V and J genes are TRBV20-1 and TRBJ1-5, with TRBD1 as a possible D gene (6 bases). V was shortened by 3 bases and J by 2 bases, with 11 bases between the two germline ends. Germline assignment: CDR1 DFQATT and CDR2 SNEGSKA (reference sequence). The CDR3 has 14 amino acids. CDR3 residues: CSASQGTGNQPQHF. CDR3 coding DNA: TGCAGTGCTAGTCAGGGGACGGGCAATCAGCCCCAGCATTTT.

This chain connects TRBV5-5 to TRBJ2-1, with 12 bases matching TRBD2. V lost 3 bases to trimming and J lost 10 bases; unmatched junction nucleotides: 14. CDR1 is SGHKS, CDR2 YYEKEE, per germline (reference sequence). The CDR3 is made up of 17 amino acids. CDR3 sequence (DNA): TGTGCCAGCAGCTCGACCCCCGCTAGCGGGAGGGCAGGAGAGCAGTTCTTC. Encoded protein: CASSSTPASGRAGEQFF.

The rearrangement uses TRBV7-6 and TRBJ1-2; 11 bases are a match to TRBD1. The CDR3 spans 15 residues. The germline V gene encodes CDR1 SGHVS and CDR2 FNYEAQ. V lost 1 base to trimming and J lost 2 bases; unmatched junction nucleotides: 0. This CDR3 reads CASSLGDRGNYGYTF. In nucleotides, the CDR3 is TGTGCCAGCAGCTTAGGGGACAGGGGGAACTATGGCTACACCTTC.

This chain connects TRBV3-1 (or the pseudogene TRBV3-2) to TRBJ2-2; D ambiguous. The CDR3 has 14 amino acids. The V end was cut by 4 bases, the J end by 5 bases, with 11 bases between. Germline V gives CDR1 LGHDT, CDR2 YNNKEL (reference sequence). The CDR3 region is CASSPFLLTGELFF. CDR3 nucleotide sequence: TGTGCCAGCAGCCCTTTTTTATTGACCGGGGAGCTGTTTTTT.

The chain carries TRBV14 and TRBJ2-1; 14 nucleotides align to TRBD2. Germline V gives CDR1 SGHDN, CDR2 FVKESK. The CDR3 has 17 residues. The V segment lost 8 bases and the J segment 9 bases; nucleotides outside the gene matches: 15. The CDR3: CASSPLTGTSGSGEQFF. The CDR3 DNA sequence: TGTGCCAGCTCTCCACTAACCGGGACTAGCGGGAGTGGTGAGCAGTTCTTC.

V and J are TRBV5-6 and TRBJ2-1, with 7 bases identical to TRBD2. Trimming cost V 7 bases and J 3 bases; bases outside gene matches: 10. The germline V gene has CDR1 SGHDT and CDR2 YYEEEE. The CDR3 is made up of 15 amino acids. The CDR3 DNA is TGTGCCAGCTCGTTTCGCGGGGGAAGCTACAATGAGCAGTTCTTC. This encodes CASSFRGGSYNEQFF.